Reported below is one T cell receptor (beta chain). Its antigen remains unidentified. The record originates from a study of cytomegalovirus exposure and HLA in healthy donors. The study ran its PCR with 60 Vbeta and 13 Jbeta primers. The assay was immunoSEQ multiplex PCR, and TCRdb's table has in-frame clones only and misses some. In the table there are approximately 190,000 clones, around 87% of which are singletons. CDR1 SNHLY and CDR2 FYNNEI come from the germline V gene. The CDR3 sequence is 12 residues long. Deletions cut 0 bases from V and 7 bases from J, with 3 bases between. The study's findings and limits: As a later analysis revealed, the rate of TCR association differed by HLA locus, with DRB1 most and HLA-C fewest. Both high specificity and high sensitivity reportedly marked the classifier's diagnosis of cytomegalovirus status.

This sequence was found in a man aged 25-45 years in good health and CMV-seronegative. What was sequenced was PBMCs. The chain couples TRBV2 to TRBJ2-2; no firm D call. The CDR3 nucleotides are TGTGCCAGCAGTGAAGCGAGCGGGGAGCTGTTTTTT. Encoded protein: CASSEASGELFF.